This T cell receptor beta chain was recovered during a study of T cell repertoires in cytomegalovirus infection. Study-wide context: Peptides in the study included HLA-C-restricted and HLA-B-restricted CMV epitopes. The public TCR beta signatures pointed to both CMV infection and matching HLA type. Notes on the study in general: Of the TCR beta families, the public ones yielded a cumulative frequency that identified carriers of CMV plus the relevant HLA. There were HLA-C-restricted CMV-specific TCR beta clonotypes dominating the ex vivo response.

The CDR3 has 14 amino acids. V shed 5 bases, J shed 5 bases, and the junction held 7 bases outside the gene matches. Germline CDR1 and CDR2: DFQATT and SNEGSKA (reference sequence). One entry per CDR3 protein results from TCRdb running MiXCR on the reads. This sample has roughly 570,000 distinct CDR3 sequences, with around two fifths found just once. On this clonotype itself: Antigen unknown.

The V gene is TRBV20-1, the J gene TRBJ2-1; 9 bases align to TRBD1. The receptor's source is a human donor in good health (CMV status not recorded). Some clones in this sample may be carry-over from other donors' samples. Sequences were derived from cultured PBMCs, sampled from culture after CMV antigen stimulation. The CDR3: CSAGRDRAHNEQFF. CDR3 nucleotides: TGCAGTGCTGGACGGGACAGGGCCCACAATGAGCAGTTCTTC.